The clone carrying this TCR beta chain was found once. Using its own MiXCR run on the multiplex PCR reads, TCRdb lists one record per CDR3 protein. The table shows under 350,000 distinct CDR3 sequences, with under 35% occurring only once. The sample is drawn from a study of breast tumors, draining lymph nodes, adjacent tissues. V shed 3 bases and J 0 bases; nucleotides not matched to a gene: 8. Germline V CDR1 and CDR2: SGHTA, FQGNSA. The CDR3 has 18 residues. The lymph nodes were axillary draining lymph nodes from breast cancer patients. Sequences were obtained from axillary lymph node tissue. This chain joins TRBV7-2 and TRBJ2-3; 11 nucleotides line up with TRBD2. The sequence derives from a female donor with breast cancer. Some clones in this sample may be carry-over from other donors' samples. The CDR3 nucleotides read TGTGCCAGCAGCTTTAAGCTAGCGGGAGGACCTAGCACAGATACGCAGTATTTT. Encoded protein: CASSFKLAGGPSTDTQYF.